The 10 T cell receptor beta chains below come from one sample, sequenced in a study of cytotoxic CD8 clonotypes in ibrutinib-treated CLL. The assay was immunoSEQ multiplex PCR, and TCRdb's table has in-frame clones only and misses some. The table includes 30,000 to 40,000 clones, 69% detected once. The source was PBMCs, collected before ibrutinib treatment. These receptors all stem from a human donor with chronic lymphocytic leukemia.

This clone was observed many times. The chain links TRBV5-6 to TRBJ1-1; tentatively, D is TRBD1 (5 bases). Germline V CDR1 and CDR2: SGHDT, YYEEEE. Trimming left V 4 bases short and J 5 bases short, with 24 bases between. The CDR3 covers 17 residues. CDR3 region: CASSPLLGFRVGTEAFF. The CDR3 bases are TGTGCCAGCAGCCCCCTCTTGGGGTTCAGGGTAGGGACTGAAGCTTTCTTT. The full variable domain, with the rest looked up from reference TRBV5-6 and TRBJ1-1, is DAGVTQSPTHLIKTRGQQVTLRCSPKSGHDTVSWYQQALGQGPQFIFQYYEEEERQRGNFPDRFSGHQFPNYSSELNVNALLLGDSALYLCASSPLLGFRVGTEAFFGQGTRLTVV.

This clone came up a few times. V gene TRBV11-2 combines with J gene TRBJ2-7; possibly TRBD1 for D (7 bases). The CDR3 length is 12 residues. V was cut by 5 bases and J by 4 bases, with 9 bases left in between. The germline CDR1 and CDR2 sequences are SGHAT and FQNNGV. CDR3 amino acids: CASSPGGYEQYF. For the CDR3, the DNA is TGTGCCAGCAGCCCAGGGGGGTACGAGCAGTACTTC. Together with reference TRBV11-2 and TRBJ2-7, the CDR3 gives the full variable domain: EAGVAQSPRYKIIEKRQSVAFWCNPISGHATLYWYQQILGQGPKLLIQFQNNGVVDDSQLPKDRFSAERLKGVDSTLKIQPAKLEDSAVYLCASSPGGYEQYFGPGTRLTVT.

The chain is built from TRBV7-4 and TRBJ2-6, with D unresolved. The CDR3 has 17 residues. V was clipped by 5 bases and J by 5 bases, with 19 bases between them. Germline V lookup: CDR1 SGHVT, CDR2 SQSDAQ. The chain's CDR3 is CASSLFCSQSRANVLTF. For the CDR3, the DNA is TGTGCCAGCAGCCTGTTTTGCTCACAAAGTCGGGCCAACGTCCTGACTTTC.

For the CDR3, the DNA is TGTGCCAGCAGTTACTCGTATTACAATGAGCAGTTCTTC. Translating it yields CASSYSYYNEQFF. The chain recombines TRBV6-5 with TRBJ2-1; D uncertain. The CDR3 is 13 amino acids. Germline V CDR1 and CDR2: MNHEY, SVGAGI. The germline V and J ends were trimmed by 0 bases and 4 bases, with 4 bases remaining between them.

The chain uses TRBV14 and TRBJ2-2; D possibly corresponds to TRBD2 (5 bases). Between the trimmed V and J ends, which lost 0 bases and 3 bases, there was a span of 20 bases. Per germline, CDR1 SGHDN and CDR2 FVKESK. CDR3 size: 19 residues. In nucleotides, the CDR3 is TGTGCCAGCAGCCAAGATAGAATTCCCCGGGGTACGGACACCGGGGAGCTGTTTTTT. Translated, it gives CASSQDRIPRGTDTGELFF. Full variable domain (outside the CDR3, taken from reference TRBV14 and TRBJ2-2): EAGVTQFPSHSVIEKGQTVTLRCDPISGHDNLYWYRRVMGKEIKFLLHFVKESKQDESGMPNNRFLAERTGGTYSTLKVQPAELEDSGVYFCASSQDRIPRGTDTGELFFGEGSRLTVL.

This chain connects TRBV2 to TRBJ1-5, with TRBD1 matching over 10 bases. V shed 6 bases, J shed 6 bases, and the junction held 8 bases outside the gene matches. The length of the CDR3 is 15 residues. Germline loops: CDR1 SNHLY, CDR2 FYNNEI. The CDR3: CASRGDRGMGQPQHF. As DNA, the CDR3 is TGTGCCAGCAGGGGGGACAGGGGAATGGGTCAGCCCCAGCATTTT.

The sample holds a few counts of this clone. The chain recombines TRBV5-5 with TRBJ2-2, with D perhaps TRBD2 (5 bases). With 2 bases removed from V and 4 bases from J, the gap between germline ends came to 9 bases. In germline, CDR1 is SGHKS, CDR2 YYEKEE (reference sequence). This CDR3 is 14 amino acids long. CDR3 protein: CASSLVGSTGELFF. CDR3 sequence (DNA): TGTGCCAGCAGCTTAGTTGGGAGCACCGGGGAGCTGTTTTTT.

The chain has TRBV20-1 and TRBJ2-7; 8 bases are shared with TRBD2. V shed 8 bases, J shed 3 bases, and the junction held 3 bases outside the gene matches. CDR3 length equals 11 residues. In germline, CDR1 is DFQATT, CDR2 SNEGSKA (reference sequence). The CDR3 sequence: CSIGTSYEQYF. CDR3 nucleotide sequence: TGCAGTATCGGGACTAGCTACGAGCAGTACTTC.

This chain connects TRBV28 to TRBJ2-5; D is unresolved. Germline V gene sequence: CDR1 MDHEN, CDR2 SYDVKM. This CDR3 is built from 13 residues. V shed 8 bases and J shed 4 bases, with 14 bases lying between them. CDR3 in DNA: TGTGCCAGCCGGGCCTCGTTGTTAGAGACCCAGTACTTC. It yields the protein CASRASLLETQYF.

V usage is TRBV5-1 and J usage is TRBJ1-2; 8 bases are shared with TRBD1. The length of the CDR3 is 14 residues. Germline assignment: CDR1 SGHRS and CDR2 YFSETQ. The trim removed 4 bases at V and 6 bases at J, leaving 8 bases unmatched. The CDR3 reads CASSDRGSHDGYTF. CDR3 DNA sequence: TGCGCCAGCAGCGACAGGGGATCGCATGATGGCTACACCTTC. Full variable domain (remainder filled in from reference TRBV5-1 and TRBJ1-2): KAGVTQTPRYLIKTRGQQVTLSCSPISGHRSVSWYQQTPGQGLQFLFEYFSETQRNKGNFPGRFSGRQFSNSRSEMNVSTLELGDSALYLCASSDRGSHDGYTFGSGTRLTVV.